The 20 T cell receptor beta chains given below trace back to one sample, sequenced in a study of T cell responses to AZD1222 COVID-19 vaccine. Clones were sequenced by immunoSEQ multiplex PCR, and TCRdb holds only the in-frame ones, with some missing. Here the sample spans about 80,000 clones, 70% to 90% being singletons. This material consisted of peripheral blood, taken 28 days after the second AZD1222 dose. The receptors were gathered from an adult who received the AZD1222 COVID-19 vaccine.

In this sample, this clone turned up once. The rearrangement uses TRBV6-4 and TRBJ2-2; no clear D gene. Trimming cost V 3 bases and J 3 bases, with 11 bases left between them. The CDR3 length is 15 residues. Looked up from germline, CDR1 is MRHNA and CDR2 is SNTAGT. CDR3 loop: CASSEGRSDTGELFF. CDR3 nucleotide sequence: TGTGCCAGCAGTGAAGGCCGTTCGGACACCGGGGAGCTGTTTTTT.

The chain recombines TRBV7-3 with TRBJ2-2; TRBD1 agrees at 7 bases. The J segment lost 1 base and the V segment lost 5 bases, leaving 7 bases of the junction unmatched. The CDR3 runs 16 residues. The germline gives CDR1 SGHTA, CDR2 FQGTGA. The CDR3 here is CASSIRQGQNTGELFF. DNA for the CDR3: TGTGCCAGCAGCATAAGACAGGGACAGAACACCGGGGAGCTGTTTTTT.

A single count supports this clone. The chain carries TRBV20-1 and TRBJ2-7; D may be TRBD2 (5 bases). This CDR3 contains 10 residues. Per germline, CDR1 DFQATT and CDR2 SNEGSKA (reference sequence). The ends were cut back, 6 bases at V and 3 bases at J, with 6 bases in the middle. The CDR3 DNA is TGCAGTGCCGCGGGCTACGAGCAGTACTTC. Its translation: CSAAGYEQYF.

The J gene is TRBJ1-1, the V gene TRBV20-1; TRBD1 matches 8 bases. Trimming took 3 bases from V and 10 from J; bases not matched to a gene: 10. Germline CDR1 reads DFQATT; CDR2 reads SNEGSKA (reference sequence). This CDR3 has 13 amino acids. CDR3: CSASRTGNLGAFF. CDR3 bases: TGCAGTGCTAGTCGGACAGGGAACCTCGGAGCTTTCTTT.

V is TRBV11-3 and J is TRBJ1-5; D uncertain. V lost 5 bases and J 6 bases, leaving 14 bases between the germline ends. Per the germline V gene, CDR1 is SGHNT and CDR2 is YENEEA. This CDR3 spans 14 amino acids. The CDR3: CASSPGGVGQPQHF. CDR3 sequence (DNA): TGTGCCAGCAGCCCTGGAGGTGTCGGTCAGCCCCAGCATTTT.

The chain employs TRBV11-2 and TRBJ2-7; a possible D gene is TRBD2 (6 bases). Germline V gives CDR1 SGHAT, CDR2 FQNNGV. Trimming shortened V by 5 bases and J by 0 bases, and 14 bases separated the two germline ends. The CDR3 contains 15 residues. CDR3 sequence (DNA): TGTGCCAGCAGCCCGCACCCCGGGGGCTCCTACGAGCAGTACTTC. Its protein product is CASSPHPGGSYEQYF.

In this sample, this clone turned up many times. V and J are TRBV7-9 and TRBJ1-2, with D unresolved. CDR1 and CDR2 (germline): SEHNR, FQNEAQ (reference sequence). V was shortened by 1 base and J by 8 bases, with 11 bases between the two germline ends. The CDR3 extends over 13 amino acids. CDR3 sequence reads: CASSLDPDGGYTF. For the CDR3, the DNA is TGTGCCAGCAGCTTAGACCCAGATGGAGGCTACACCTTC.

This chain joins TRBV19 and TRBJ1-4; D is ambiguous. The CDR3 sequence is 16 residues long. The germline V gene encodes CDR1 LNHDA and CDR2 SQIVND (reference sequence). Trimming cost V 3 bases and J 5 bases, with 16 bases left between them. For the CDR3, the DNA is TGTGCCAGTAGTATCGGCGGTTCCGGGAGCAATGAAAAACTGTTTTTT. Encoded protein: CASSIGGSGSNEKLFF.

The chain employs TRBV19 and TRBJ2-5, with D unresolved. This CDR3 has 12 residues. Trimming took off 5 bases at V and 0 bases at J, with 4 bases between the two ends. CDR1 and CDR2 (germline): LNHDA, SQIVND (reference sequence). CDR3: CASSRYQETQYF. The CDR3 region has the DNA TGTGCCAGTAGTCGATACCAAGAGACCCAGTACTTC.

This clone was recorded once. The chain has TRBV25-1 and TRBJ2-5; D call uncertain. V was shortened by 7 bases and J by 0 bases, with 6 bases between the two germline ends. Germline V lookup: CDR1 MGHDK, CDR2 SYGVNS. The CDR3 runs to 12 residues. The CDR3 sequence: CASTRHQETQYF. CDR3 in DNA: TGTGCCAGCACCAGACACCAAGAGACCCAGTACTTC.

The chain has TRBV6-5 and TRBJ1-1, with D hard to call. The V gene lost 0 bases and the J gene lost 5 bases, with 13 bases spanning the gap. Germline V gene lookup returns CDR1 MNHEY and CDR2 SVGAGI. The CDR3 has 15 amino acids. The CDR3, as DNA: TGTGCCAGCAGTTACTCGATTACCCCCGGGACTGAAGCTTTCTTT. Its protein is CASSYSITPGTEAFF.

This clone appeared once. The V and J genes are TRBV18 and TRBJ1-2; TRBD1 is a possible D gene (6 bases). This CDR3 region has 14 residues. Trimming took off 3 bases at V and 11 bases at J, with 19 bases between the two ends. Germline CDR1 and CDR2: KGHSH and LQKENI. The DNA for the CDR3 is TGTGCCAGCTCACCGCGCCAATGGGACAAATGGTACACCTTC. It is translated as CASSPRQWDKWYTF.

In regard to this clone: This sample includes further DNA sequences coding for the same CDR3. The chain recombines TRBV5-4 with TRBJ2-3; weak D call: TRBD1 (5 bases). The germline V gene has CDR1 SGHNT and CDR2 YYREEE (reference sequence). This CDR3 has 15 residues. The V and J ends lost 0 bases and 2 bases respectively, with 10 bases between them. The CDR3 spells CASSLGQGYTDTQYF. Written as DNA, the CDR3 is TGTGCCAGCAGCTTGGGGCAGGGCTACACAGATACGCAGTATTTT.

DNA for the CDR3: TGTGCCAGCAGCTTGGCGTTGGTAGCGGGGGACCAAGAGACCCAGTACTTC. Protein product: CASSLALVAGDQETQYF. This sequence joins TRBV5-6 and TRBJ2-5; TRBD2 matches at 9 bases. This CDR3 region has 17 residues. In germline, CDR1 is SGHDT, CDR2 YYEEEE. V dropped 0 bases and J dropped 0; count of bases not matched to a gene: 6.

The V call is TRBV7-9, the J call TRBJ1-2, with 8 positions matching TRBD1. The CDR3 length is 13 residues. V shed 4 bases and J 5 bases; nucleotides not matched to a gene: 3. Germline assignment: CDR1 SEHNR and CDR2 FQNEAQ (reference sequence). This CDR3 reads CASSSGQGYGYTF. In DNA, the CDR3 is TGTGCCAGCAGCTCTGGACAGGGATATGGCTACACCTTC.

V and J are TRBV28 and TRBJ1-4; no clear D. The CDR3 covers 11 residues. V lost 3 bases and J 11 bases, leaving 7 bases between the germline ends. Germline assignment: CDR1 MDHEN and CDR2 SYDVKM. The CDR3 bases are TGTGCCAGCAGTTTGACGGGCAAACTGTTTTTT. Residues: CASSLTGKLFF.

The J gene is TRBJ1-1, the V gene TRBV10-3; D is undetermined. Germline CDR1 reads ENHRY; CDR2 reads SYGVKD. The CDR3 has 13 residues. V was pared by 0 bases and J by 4 bases, with 6 bases between. CDR3 residues: CAISESKGTEAFF. For the CDR3, the DNA is TGTGCCATCAGTGAGTCGAAGGGCACTGAAGCTTTCTTT.

Of note for this clone: This may be a read error: a much more frequent sequence differs by one nucleotide. This chain joins TRBV27 and TRBJ1-4; possible D gene TRBD1, 5 bases. Germline CDR1 reads MNHEY; CDR2 reads SMNVEV (reference sequence). V dropped 5 bases and J dropped 0 bases, with 7 bases sitting between them. CDR3 size: 14 residues. As DNA, the CDR3 is TGTGCCAGCAGTGGGGGGGCAACTAATGAAAAACTGTTTTTT. Translated, it gives CASSGGATNEKLFF. The variable domain in full, with the rest retrieved from reference TRBV27 and TRBJ1-4, is EAQVTQNPRYLITVTGKKLTVTCSQNMNHEYMSWYRQDPGLGLRQIYYSMNVEVTDKGDVPEGYKVSRKEKRNFPLILESPSPNQTSLYFCASSGGATNEKLFFGSGTQLSVL.

This clone came up a few times. The V and J genes are TRBV4-1 and TRBJ1-6; TRBD1 matches at 7 bases. This CDR3 comprises 15 residues. V was clipped by 2 bases and J by 8 bases; unmatched bases: 6. CDR1 MGHRA and CDR2 YSYEKL come from the germline V gene. The CDR3 here is CASSQLVTGDSPLHF. In nucleotides, the CDR3 is TGCGCCAGCAGCCAACTTGTCACAGGGGATTCACCCCTCCACTTT.

This chain joins TRBV7-2 and TRBJ2-1; TRBD2 agrees at 12 bases. V gave up 1 base and J gave up 9 bases; unmatched junction bases: 1. This CDR3 comprises 14 residues. Germline CDR1 SGHTA, CDR2 FQGNSA. The CDR3 nucleotides read TGTGCCAGCAGCTTAGGGGGACTAGCGGGTGAGCAGTTCTTC. The encoded protein is CASSLGGLAGEQFF.